One sample yielded the 14 T cell receptor beta chains listed below, sequenced in a study of OX40 agonist ivuxolimab in advanced cancers. The repertoire was sequenced with immunoSEQ multiplex PCR; TCRdb's copy has only in-frame clones and lacks some. Here the sample spans about 24,000 clones, approximately 89% being singletons. The sequencing here drew on CD4+ or CD8+ T cells sorted from blood, taken in a trial of the OX40 agonist ivuxolimab. The receptors shown here come from an adult with an advanced solid tumor such as melanoma, head and neck, liver or kidney cancer.

The rearrangement links TRBV7-2 to TRBJ1-2; 7 bases line up with TRBD1. Looked up from germline, CDR1 is SGHTA and CDR2 is FQGNSA. V was pared by 2 bases and J by 5 bases, with 5 bases of the junction left unmatched. The CDR3 spans 14 residues. The CDR3 spells CASSLRGDRYGYTF. The CDR3 nucleotides are TGTGCCAGCAGCTTAAGAGGGGACAGATATGGCTACACCTTC. The complete variable domain, with remaining parts taken from reference TRBV7-2 and TRBJ1-2, reads GAGVSQSPSNKVTEKGKDVELRCDPISGHTALYWYRQSLGQGLEFLIYFQGNSAPDKSGLPSDRFSAERTGGSVSTLTIQRTQQEDSAVYLCASSLRGDRYGYTFGSGTRLTVV.

The V call is TRBV6-5, the J call TRBJ1-5; D gene ambiguous. This CDR3 spans 14 amino acids. CDR1 is MNHEY and CDR2 is SVGAGI in the germline V gene. The ends were cut back, 5 bases at V and 6 bases at J, with 14 bases in the middle. This chain's CDR3 is CASSEVRGLQPQHF. CDR3 nucleotide sequence: TGTGCCAGCAGTGAAGTGCGAGGGCTTCAGCCCCAGCATTTT.

This chain links TRBV7-8 with TRBJ1-1; D perhaps matches TRBD1 (5 bases). The V and J ends lost 1 base and 3 bases respectively, with 9 bases between them. Germline V gene lookup returns CDR1 SGHVS and CDR2 FQNEAQ. The CDR3 extends over 14 amino acids. CDR3 DNA sequence: TGTGCCAGCAGCTTAGTTGGAGGGGACACTGAAGCTTTCTTT. It codes for CASSLVGGDTEAFF.

The rearrangement uses TRBV7-2 and TRBJ1-4, with 7 bases identical to TRBD1. The length of the CDR3 is 15 residues. Germline trimming cut 2 bases from V and 5 bases from J; bases unmatched to any gene: 5. Germline V gene sequence: CDR1 SGHTA, CDR2 FQGNSA. The CDR3 DNA reads as TGTGCCAGCAGCTTACAGCCAGGGGGGAATGAAAAACTGTTTTTT. Residues: CASSLQPGGNEKLFF. The full variable domain, with the rest looked up from reference TRBV7-2 and TRBJ1-4, is GAGVSQSPSNKVTEKGKDVELRCDPISGHTALYWYRQSLGQGLEFLIYFQGNSAPDKSGLPSDRFSAERTGGSVSTLTIQRTQQEDSAVYLCASSLQPGGNEKLFFGSGTQLSVL.

The V and J genes are TRBV4-1 and TRBJ2-5; 8 nucleotides agree with TRBD1. J gave up 2 bases and V 1 base, and 3 bases lay outside the gene matches. The germline V gene encodes CDR1 MGHRA and CDR2 YSYEKL. The CDR3 length is 15 residues. In nucleotides, the CDR3 is TGCGCCAGCAGCCAAGGGACAGGGCAACAAGAGACCCAGTACTTC. Its translation is CASSQGTGQQETQYF.

This sequence joins TRBV7-2 and TRBJ2-3; 8 bases line up with TRBD1. Germline CDR1 reads SGHTA; CDR2 reads FQGNSA. V shed 5 bases and J 2 bases; nucleotides not matched to a gene: 9. The CDR3 is 16 amino acids. The CDR3 protein is CASSRQGLKITDTQYF. The CDR3 DNA is TGTGCCAGCAGCAGACAGGGGCTCAAGATCACAGATACGCAGTATTTT. The variable domain in full, with the rest retrieved from reference TRBV7-2 and TRBJ2-3, is GAGVSQSPSNKVTEKGKDVELRCDPISGHTALYWYRQSLGQGLEFLIYFQGNSAPDKSGLPSDRFSAERTGGSVSTLTIQRTQQEDSAVYLCASSRQGLKITDTQYFGPGTRLTVL.

The V and J genes are TRBV6-1 and TRBJ1-2, with D perhaps matching TRBD1 (5 bases). The CDR3 runs 14 residues. The ends were cut back, 1 base at V and 7 bases at J, with 13 bases in the middle. CDR1 and CDR2 from the germline V gene are MNHNS and SASEGT. CDR3 sequence (DNA): TGTGCCAGCAGTGAAGACGCAGGGCTGGTTGGCTACACCTTC. Translated, it gives CASSEDAGLVGYTF.

This chain uses TRBV11-2 with TRBJ2-1; 10 bases are a match to TRBD2. Germline-derived CDR1 and CDR2 are SGHAT and FQNNGV. With 6 bases clipped from V and 6 bases from J, the junction kept 8 bases outside the gene matches. The CDR3 contains 15 residues. CDR3 sequence reads: CASSILAGVFNEQFF. The CDR3 bases are TGTGCCAGCAGTATTCTAGCGGGAGTATTCAATGAGCAGTTCTTC.

The CDR3 sequence: CASSPAGLPSTDTQYF. CDR3 DNA: TGTGCCAGCAGCCCTGCGGGGCTACCGAGCACAGATACGCAGTATTTT. The rearrangement links TRBV9 to TRBJ2-3, with a tentative D call TRBD2 (6 bases). Germline V gives CDR1 SGDLS, CDR2 YYNGEE. The CDR3 is made up of 16 amino acids. Between the trimmed V and J ends, which lost 4 bases and 0 bases, there was a span of 15 bases.

The rearrangement joins TRBV7-2 to TRBJ2-1, with D perhaps TRBD1 (5 bases). The CDR3 covers 13 residues. Trimming took off 3 bases at V and 7 bases at J, with 10 bases between the two ends. Germline CDR1 reads SGHTA; CDR2 reads FQGNSA. The CDR3 region is CASSLGAGNEQFF. CDR3 nucleotides: TGTGCCAGCAGCTTGGGTGCAGGGAATGAGCAGTTCTTC.

This sequence joins TRBV11-3 and TRBJ2-3; D may be TRBD1 (7 bases). V lost 3 bases to trimming and J lost 2 bases, with 9 bases between them. Germline CDR1 SGHNT, CDR2 YENEEA. This CDR3 is 14 amino acids long. The CDR3 bases are TGTGCCAGCAGCTTCAGGGGGGCCACAGATACGCAGTATTTT. It encodes CASSFRGATDTQYF.

The chain carries TRBV9 and TRBJ2-7; 9 nucleotides align to TRBD2. CDR3 length: 15 amino acids. Germline loops: CDR1 SGDLS, CDR2 YYNGEE. V trimming: 2 bases; J trimming: 3 bases; junction bases outside the gene matches: 6. The CDR3 reads CASSVQAGGRYEQYF. The CDR3 DNA follows: TGTGCCAGCAGCGTTCAAGCGGGGGGCCGCTACGAGCAGTACTTC.

V is TRBV10-3 and J is TRBJ2-2, with a possible D match to TRBD1 (5 bases). The length of the CDR3 is 13 residues. V lost 3 bases and J lost 4, with 6 bases in between. Germline V gene sequence: CDR1 ENHRY, CDR2 SYGVKD. In DNA, the CDR3 is TGTGCCATCAGTGACAGGGTCACCGGGGAGCTGTTTTTT. It encodes CAISDRVTGELFF.

The rearrangement uses TRBV11-3 and TRBJ2-3; 12 positions match TRBD2. Germline V gene lookup returns CDR1 SGHNT and CDR2 YENEEA. V trimming: 4 bases; J trimming: 4 bases; junction bases outside the gene matches: 9. This CDR3 has 17 residues. DNA for the CDR3: TGTGCCAGCAGCTCCGGACTAGCGGGGTCAAGGGCAGATACGCAGTATTTT. Protein product: CASSSGLAGSRADTQYF. Together with reference TRBV11-3 and TRBJ2-3, the CDR3 gives the full variable domain: EAGVVQSPRYKIIEKKQPVAFWCNPISGHNTLYWYLQNLGQGPELLIRYENEEAVDDSQLPKDRFSAERLKGVDSTLKIQPAELGDSAVYLCASSSGLAGSRADTQYFGPGTRLTVL.